What follows describes a single T cell receptor beta chain. The CDR3 runs 12 residues. The V gene's germline CDR1 is SGHDN and CDR2 FVKESK. V gave up 0 bases and J gave up 11 bases, with 10 bases separating them. The sample belongs to a study of control samples from healthy donors and cancer patients. Data came from immunoSEQ multiplex PCR; TCRdb stores just in-frame clones and leaves some out. Among about 61,000 clones, about 90% were seen once, and the ten largest hold around 5.4%. The chain has TRBV14 and TRBJ1-1; D is unclear. The receptor comes from a man between 60 and 70 years old with colorectal cancer. Sample: PBMCs. The CDR3 bases are TGTGCCAGCAGCCAAGATGAGGTGGTCGCTTTCTTT. It codes for CASSQDEVVAFF.